Below, 18 T cell receptor beta chains from the same sample are listed, as sequenced in a study of OX40 agonist ivuxolimab in advanced cancers. Produced via immunoSEQ multiplex PCR; TCRdb's table is partial and in-frame only. The sample includes about 41,000 clones, 84% of them seen just once. The sequences come from CD4+ or CD8+ T cells sorted from blood, collected in a trial of the OX40 agonist ivuxolimab. Every receptor here comes from an adult with an advanced solid tumor such as melanoma, head and neck, liver or kidney cancer.

The chain combines TRBV18 with TRBJ1-6, with 7 nucleotides matching TRBD1. Germline values: CDR1 KGHSH, CDR2 LQKENI. This CDR3 is 14 amino acids long. Unmatched junction bases numbered 4, after V lost 6 bases and J lost 5 bases. CDR3 region: CASSPDRDNSPLHF. The CDR3 bases are TGTGCCAGCTCCCCCGACAGGGATAATTCACCCCTCCACTTT.

The chain combines TRBV14 with TRBJ1-1; 8 positions match TRBD1. This CDR3 contains 19 residues. Germline CDR1 is SGHDN and CDR2 is FVKESK. V lost 0 bases and J lost 0; bases outside the gene matches: 12. The CDR3 loop reads CASSQEGRTGGNLNTEAFF. The CDR3, as DNA: TGTGCCAGCAGCCAAGAGGGGAGAACAGGGGGGAATCTGAACACTGAAGCTTTCTTT.

The CDR3 DNA sequence: TGTGCCAGCAGTTCTGATGGGAGCTACACCTTC. Protein sequence: CASSSDGSYTF. The chain links TRBV6-6 to TRBJ1-2; D gene uncertain. CDR1 MNHNY and CDR2 SVGAGI come from the germline V gene (reference sequence). The CDR3 totals 11 residues. Trimming took 4 bases from V and 9 from J, leaving 9 bases between them.

The chain employs TRBV6-1 and TRBJ1-4, with a possible D match to TRBD1 (5 bases). V was trimmed by 2 bases and J by 6 bases, leaving 25 bases between them. The CDR3 sequence is 19 residues long. Looked up from germline, CDR1 is MNHNS and CDR2 is SASEGT. The CDR3 sequence is CASSELLRGVRAWDEKLFF. In DNA, the CDR3 is TGTGCCAGCAGTGAACTGCTTCGGGGGGTAAGGGCCTGGGATGAAAAACTGTTTTTT.

This clone has a single count. The CDR3 here is CASSEQGKSRGIYGYTF. DNA for the CDR3: TGTGCCAGCAGTGAACAGGGCAAGAGCAGGGGGATCTATGGCTACACCTTC. This chain links TRBV6-1 with TRBJ1-2; 7 bases fit TRBD1. Germline CDR1 and CDR2: MNHNS and SASEGT. Trimming at V came to 2 bases and at J to 4 bases, leaving 13 bases not matched to a gene. This CDR3 contains 17 residues.

V gene TRBV18 combines with J gene TRBJ2-5; either TRBD1 or TRBD2 may supply D (7 bases each). V was shortened by 5 bases and J by 1 base, with 14 bases between the two germline ends. The CDR3 is 15 residues long. Germline-derived CDR1 and CDR2 are KGHSH and LQKENI. The CDR3 DNA reads TGTGCCAGCTCAAGGGAGGGGGCTACCCAAGAGACCCAGTACTTC. This encodes CASSREGATQETQYF. The full variable domain, its missing parts supplied by reference TRBV18 and TRBJ2-5, is NAGVMQNPRHLVRRRGQEARLRCSPMKGHSHVYWYRQLPEEGLKFMVYLQKENIIDESGMPKERFSAEFPKEGPSILRIQQVVRGDSAAYFCASSREGATQETQYFGPGTRLLVL.

The count of this clone is one. As DNA, the CDR3 is TGTGCCAGCAGCCAAGGAAGTGAAGCTTTCTTT. It codes for CASSQGSEAFF. This chain links TRBV27 with TRBJ1-1; D unresolved. V was clipped by 6 bases and J by 7 bases, with 9 bases between them. The germline CDR1 and CDR2 sequences are MNHEY and SMNVEV (reference sequence). The length of the CDR3 is 11 residues.

CDR3 nucleotides: TGTGCCAGCAGCTTAGGTCGGAGCGGACCCTACGAGCAGTACTTC. Encoded protein: CASSLGRSGPYEQYF. The chain joins TRBV7-3 to TRBJ2-7; possible D gene TRBD2, 5 bases. In germline, CDR1 is SGHTA, CDR2 FQGTGA. The CDR3 contains 15 residues. V lost 2 bases, J lost 2 bases, and 13 bases lay in between.

The chain recombines TRBV11-2 with TRBJ1-4; TRBD1 matches 7 bases. This CDR3 comprises 15 residues. Germline lookup yields CDR1 SGHAT and CDR2 FQNNGV. V shed 1 base, J shed 7 bases, and the junction held 6 bases outside the gene matches. The CDR3 DNA reads as TGTGCCAGCAGCTTAGGAGGGGGCGTAGGTGAAAAACTGTTTTTT. Translation: CASSLGGGVGEKLFF.

V gene TRBV6-5 combines with J gene TRBJ1-2; TRBD1 is a possible D gene (5 bases). V was clipped by 6 bases and J by 4 bases, with 12 bases between them. The CDR3 spans 13 residues. Germline loops: CDR1 MNHEY, CDR2 SVGAGI. The CDR3 reads CASRQGHLYGYTF. For the CDR3, the DNA is TGTGCCAGCAGGCAGGGCCATCTCTATGGCTACACCTTC.

This chain connects TRBV4-3 to TRBJ2-7; D tentatively fits TRBD1 or TRBD2 (5 bases each). V was cut by 0 bases and J by 4 bases, with 25 bases left in between. Germline CDR1 and CDR2: LGHNA and YSLEER. The length of the CDR3 is 19 residues. The CDR3 loop reads CASSQDILRGAYTSYEQYF. As DNA, the CDR3 is TGCGCCAGCAGCCAAGATATACTTAGAGGGGCCTATACCTCTTACGAGCAGTACTTC.

The chain links TRBV18 to TRBJ1-1, with D possibly matching TRBD1 (6 bases). The CDR3 is 15 amino acids. The V gene's germline CDR1 is KGHSH and CDR2 LQKENI. The V gene lost 0 bases and the J gene lost 3 bases, with 11 bases spanning the gap. Here the CDR3 DNA reads TGTGCCAGCTCACCACCGTCGACAGGATACACTGAAGCTTTCTTT. This encodes CASSPPSTGYTEAFF.

This chain joins TRBV19 and TRBJ2-6; D unresolved. Germline V lookup: CDR1 LNHDA, CDR2 SQIVND (reference sequence). CDR3 length equals 14 residues. V lost 3 bases, J lost 4 bases, and 7 bases lay in between. CDR3 nucleotides: TGTGCCAGTAGTATTGGTCCCGGGGCCAACGTCCTGACTTTC. Residues: CASSIGPGANVLTF. Together with reference TRBV19 and TRBJ2-6, the CDR3 gives the full variable domain: DGGITQSPKYLFRKEGQNVTLSCEQNLNHDAMYWYRQDPGQGLRLIYYSQIVNDFQKGDIAEGYSVSREKKESFPLTVTSAQKNPTAFYLCASSIGPGANVLTFGAGSRLTVL.

This chain links TRBV30 with TRBJ2-2; D unclear. Germline assignment: CDR1 GTSNPN and CDR2 SVGIG (reference sequence). V dropped 5 bases and J dropped 2 bases, with 6 bases sitting between them. This CDR3 spans 12 amino acids. The CDR3 protein is CAWGQNTGELFF. The CDR3 nucleotides read TGTGCCTGGGGTCAAAACACCGGGGAGCTGTTTTTT.

The chain employs TRBV5-1 and TRBJ2-1; D is ambiguous. Germline CDR1 reads SGHRS; CDR2 reads YFSETQ. V lost 3 bases to trimming and J lost 4 bases, with 5 bases between them. This CDR3 region has 12 residues. The CDR3, as DNA: TGCGCCAGCAGCTCGGATTACAATGAGCAGTTCTTC. Its translation: CASSSDYNEQFF.

This clone appeared a few times. This chain uses TRBV9 with TRBJ1-3, with TRBD1 matching over 10 bases. V was pared by 4 bases and J by 0 bases, with 7 bases of the junction left unmatched. Germline values: CDR1 SGDLS, CDR2 YYNGEE. The CDR3 is 17 amino acids. The CDR3 sequence is CASSPRDRGFSGNTIYF. The CDR3 nucleotides read TGTGCCAGCAGCCCCCGGGACAGGGGCTTCTCTGGAAACACCATATATTTT.

The chain carries TRBV11-3 and TRBJ2-1, with TRBD2 matching 11 bases. With V trimmed by 5 bases and J by 7 bases, 7 bases remained unmatched. The CDR3 contains 15 residues. Germline CDR1 reads SGHNT; CDR2 reads YENEEA. CDR3: CASSRRGLAENEQFF. CDR3 DNA: TGTGCCAGCAGCCGCCGGGGACTAGCGGAGAATGAGCAGTTCTTC.

This clone is a singleton in its sample. The J gene is TRBJ2-3, the V gene TRBV5-1; 13 bases match TRBD2. Trimming at V came to 4 bases and at J to 2 bases, leaving 4 bases not matched to a gene. This CDR3 comprises 16 residues. CDR1 and CDR2 from the germline V gene are SGHRS and YFSETQ. CDR3 in DNA: TGCGCCAGCAGCATAACTAGCGGGGGGGTCACAGATACGCAGTATTTT. It codes for CASSITSGGVTDTQYF.